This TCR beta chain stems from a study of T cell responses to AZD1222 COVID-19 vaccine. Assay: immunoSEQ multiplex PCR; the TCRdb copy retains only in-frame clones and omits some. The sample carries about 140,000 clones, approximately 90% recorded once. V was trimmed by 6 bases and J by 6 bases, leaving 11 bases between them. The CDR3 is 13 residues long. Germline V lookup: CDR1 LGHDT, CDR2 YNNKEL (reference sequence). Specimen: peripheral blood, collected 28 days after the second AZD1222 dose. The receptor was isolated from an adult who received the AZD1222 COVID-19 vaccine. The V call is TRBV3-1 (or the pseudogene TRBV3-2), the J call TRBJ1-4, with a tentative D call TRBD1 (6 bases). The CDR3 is CASSTGIHEKLFF. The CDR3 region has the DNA TGTGCCAGCAGTACAGGGATTCATGAAAAACTGTTTTTT.